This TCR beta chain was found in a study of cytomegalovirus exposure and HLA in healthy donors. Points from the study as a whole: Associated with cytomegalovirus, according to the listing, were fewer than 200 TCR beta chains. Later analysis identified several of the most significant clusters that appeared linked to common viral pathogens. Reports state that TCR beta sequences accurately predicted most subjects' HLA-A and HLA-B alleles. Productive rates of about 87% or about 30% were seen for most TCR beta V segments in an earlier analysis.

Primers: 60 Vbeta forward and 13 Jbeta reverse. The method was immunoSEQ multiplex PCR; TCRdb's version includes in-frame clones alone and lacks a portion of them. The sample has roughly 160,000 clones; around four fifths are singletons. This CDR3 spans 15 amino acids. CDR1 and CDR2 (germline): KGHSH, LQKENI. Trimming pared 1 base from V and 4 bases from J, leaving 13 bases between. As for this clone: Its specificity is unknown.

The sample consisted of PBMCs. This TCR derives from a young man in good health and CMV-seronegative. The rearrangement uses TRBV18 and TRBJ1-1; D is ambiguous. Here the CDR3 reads CASSPRPRRSTEAFF. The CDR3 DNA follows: TGTGCCAGCTCACCACGGCCGAGGAGATCCACTGAAGCTTTCTTT.